What follows is one TCR beta chain and its context. Which antigen it targets is not known. The sample holds no much larger clone one base away, and base qualities are not on file. The data belong to a study of blood T cell repertoires in COVID-19 (dated by TCRdb to about 2020). At the level of the whole study: Samples from collaborators originated in the United States, Italy and Spain and spanned both the acute and convalescent phases of COVID-19. Where available, HLA class I and class II types were obtained from metadata supplied by the sample provider rather than from assay-based typing. Deeply sampled blood TCRbeta repertoires from subjects exposed to, actively infected with, or recovered from COVID-19 were included in the dataset. Samples came from the ongoing ImmuneRACE study (first 160 participants) plus 1,254 subjects from 6 global collaborators. The prospective study material was composed of cDNA or gDNA derived from T cells, B-cell-depleted T cells, or PBMCs. Sample metadata almost always included a de-identified subject ID, COVID-19 status, age in years and sex. The repertoires were released in a freely available public database intended as a resource for research on the immune response to SARS-CoV-2.

Beyond this particular receptor, the publication reports: Clinical and demographic metadata were provided uncurated, with the amount varying by source and participant.

CDR1 and CDR2 are drawn from the germline V gene (reference sequence): MNHNY, SVGAGI. V is reduced by 6 bases and J by 3 bases, leaving a spacing of 4 bases between them. Reading from cysteine to phenylalanine, the CDR3 counts 11 amino acids. The only DNA kept is the CDR3, 33 bases in frame from the first base. The collaborating institutions used their own protocols to collect whole blood in K2EDTA tubes. For TCRbeta analysis, collaborator samples were shipped as frozen whole blood, as isolated PBMCs, or as DNA extracted from either sample type. The immunoSEQ Assay, a bias-controlled multiplex PCR, was used to amplify TCRbeta CDR3 regions from genomic DNA. As for the original processing: Nucleated cell counts per sample were estimated from amplification of reference gene primers within the assay. To quantify the absolute abundance of each unique TCRbeta CDR3 rearrangement, sequence reads were collapsed and filtered. For each sample, productive Simpson clonality was calculated as the square root of Simpson's diversity index across productive rearrangements. The source is immuneACCESS, and TCRdb retained only in-frame sequences with V and J called. Part of the clones is not carried over; for the studies checked, unresolved V genes explain less than half of this, and the remainder is unexplained. The V and J calls and clone size come from that table; D and trimming were worked out from the DNA. The sample records approximately 100,000 clones, approximately 85% of which are singletons. The biggest ten clones account for about 5% of the sample.

Specimen: peripheral blood. The chain uses TRBV6-6 and TRBJ2-3; the D gene remains uncertain. The source of this sequence is a man aged 55 to 70 with acute or convalescent COVID-19. The nucleotides are TGTGCCAGCAGCCTTACAGATACGCAGTATTTT. It translates to CASSLTDTQYF.